This is a list of T cell receptor beta chains from one sample in a study of T cell changes during pregnancy in multiple sclerosis. Repertoires were generated with immunoSEQ multiplex PCR, while TCRdb's copy carries only in-frame clones and drops some. The sample records 20,000 to 25,000 clones, around 93% being singletons. This sample comprised CD4+ T cells from peripheral blood mononuclear cells, obtained in the third trimester of pregnancy. These receptors all stem from a female donor with multiple sclerosis, enrolled in a pregnancy study. The CDR3 runs from the conserved cysteine through the conserved F or W. D genes are given only for firm matches. Some rows mark clone size as missing; the rest say once, few, many or name a class of expanded clone.

TRBD2	TRBJ2-4	TRBV5-4	-	TGTGCCAGCAGCTCCGGGGGGTCAGCCAAAAACATTCAGTACTTC	CASSSGGSAKNIQYF
TRBD1	TRBJ1-1	TRBV13	-	TGTGCCAGCAGCGTTAACAGGGGATTGGGCACTGAAGCTTTCTTT	CASSVNRGLGTEAFF
-	TRBJ1-1	TRBV7-9	-	TGTGCCAGCAGCATCTCCGGGACACTGAACACTGAAGCTTTCTTT	CASSISGTLNTEAFF
-	TRBJ1-2	TRBV7-9	-	TGTGCCAGCAAGAACAGGGACTATGGCTACACCTTC	CASKNRDYGYTF
-	TRBJ2-6	TRBV5-4	-	TGTGCCAGCAGATTTAACTCTGGGGCCAACGTCCTGACTTTC	CASRFNSGANVLTF
-	TRBJ2-2	TRBV7-3	-	TGTGCCAGCAGCCCATCTCGACTCACCGGGGAGCTGTTTTTT	CASSPSRLTGELFF
-	TRBJ2-3	TRBV4-1	-	TGCGCCAGCAGTTACAGGGAACCCACAGATACGCAGTATTTT	CASSYREPTDTQYF
TRBD2	TRBJ2-2	TRBV7-2	-	TGTGCCAGCAGCTACCGTATTCCGGGAGCGGGGTTCGGAACCGGGGAGCTGTTTTTT	CASSYRIPGAGFGTGELFF
TRBD2	TRBJ2-3	TRBV30	-	TGTGCCTGCACGGTAGCGGGGAATTTCGCTAGCACAGATACGCAGTATTTT	CACTVAGNFASTDTQYF
TRBD1	TRBJ1-1	TRBV16	-	TGTGCCAGCAGCCAAATGGTCGGTGGGACAGCGAACACTGAAGCTTTCTTT	CASSQMVGGTANTEAFF
TRBD1	TRBJ1-5	TRBV23-1	-	TGCGCCAGCAGTCAAACGGGGGACAGGGATAGCAATCAGCCCCAGCATTTT	CASSQTGDRDSNQPQHF
-	TRBJ1-2	TRBV4-3	once	TGCGCCAGCAGCCAAGACCGAAGCTTGGGACAAACTAACTATGGCTACACCTTC	CASSQDRSLGQTNYGYTF
-	TRBJ1-2	TRBV2	-	TGTGCCAGCAGTTCCAGTTCAGGGTATGGCTACACCTTC	CASSSSSGYGYTF
-	TRBJ2-7	TRBV30	-	TGTGCCTGGAGACAGGCGCCCTCCTACGAGCAGTACTTC	CAWRQAPSYEQYF
TRBD2	TRBJ2-5	TRBV11-2	-	TGTGCCAGCAGCTCCGGACTAGCGGGGGTCCGGGAGACCCAGTACTTC	CASSSGLAGVRETQYF
TRBD2	TRBJ2-3	TRBV29-1	-	TGCAGCGTTGAAGTTAGCGGGGGGTACGATACGCAGTATTTT	CSVEVSGGYDTQYF
TRBD1	TRBJ2-1	TRBV10-1	once	TGCGCCAGCAGTTACAGGGGGGAGCAGTTCTTC	CASSYRGEQFF
TRBD1	TRBJ1-3	TRBV2	-	TGTGCCAGCAAAGACAGGGGTACTGGAAACACCATATATTTT	CASKDRGTGNTIYF
TRBD1	TRBJ1-1	TRBV6-5	-	TGTGCCAGCAGTTACGCCCCGACAGGGAGCACTGAAGCTTTCTTT	CASSYAPTGSTEAFF
TRBD2	TRBJ2-5	TRBV19	-	TGTGCCAGTAAGACGAGAGCGGGGGGGAGTTACCAAGAGACCCAGTACTTC	CASKTRAGGSYQETQYF
-	TRBJ1-6	TRBV5-6	-	TGTGCCAGCAGCTCTTGGGAGGGCGGGGGGCCCGACTATAATTCACCCCTCCACTTT	CASSSWEGGGPDYNSPLHF
-	TRBJ1-4	TRBV18	-	TGTGCCAGCTCACTAGGACCGAGGGTTAATGAAAAACTGTTTTTT	CASSLGPRVNEKLFF
-	TRBJ1-1	TRBV7-3	-	TGTGCCAGCAGCGGGGGGAGTAACACTGAAGCTTTCTTT	CASSGGSNTEAFF
-	TRBJ2-1	TRBV15	-	TGTGCCACCAGCAGAACACGAGGAGGCCTTGAAGAGCAGTTCTTC	CATSRTRGGLEEQFF
-	TRBJ1-1	TRBV6-1	-	TGTGCCAGCAACCGACAGTCGAACACTGAAGCTTTCTTT	CASNRQSNTEAFF
TRBD2	TRBJ2-3	TRBV10-2	few	TGCGCCAGCAGACGGGGGGTCGGGGCAGATACGCAGTATTTT	CASRRGVGADTQYF
TRBD1	TRBJ2-3	TRBV30	-	TGTGCCTGGATAACAGGGACAGGGGGCCCCCTTGTCACAGATACGCAGTATTTT	CAWITGTGGPLVTDTQYF
TRBD1	TRBJ1-6	TRBV18	-	TGTGCCAGCTCACCATTACCGACAGGGGACGGCTCACCCCTCCACTTT	CASSPLPTGDGSPLHF
-	TRBJ2-3	TRBV6-6	-	TGTGCCAGCAGTTACGGCAAGGATACGCAGTATTTT	CASSYGKDTQYF
TRBD1	TRBJ1-1	TRBV2	once	TGTGCCAGCAGTGACGCCGCCGCACAGGGGAGCACTGAAGCTTTCTTT	CASSDAAAQGSTEAFF
-	TRBJ1-4	TRBV7-8	-	TGTGCCAGCAGCCTCGTGCGGGGGCCCCGGAGTGCAACTAATGAAAAACTGTTTTTT	CASSLVRGPRSATNEKLFF
-	TRBJ1-1	TRBV6-5	few	TGTGCCAGCAGTTACCCCCGGGAGGTCATGAACACTGAAGCTTTCTTT	CASSYPREVMNTEAFF
TRBD1	TRBJ1-3	TRBV11-2	-	TGTGCCAGCAGCTTAGACGGGACAGGGTTCTCTGGAAACACCATATATTTT	CASSLDGTGFSGNTIYF
TRBD1	TRBJ1-3	TRBV7-9	-	TGTGCCAGCAGCCAGGACAGGGTTGGAAACACCATATATTTT	CASSQDRVGNTIYF
-	TRBJ1-2	TRBV6-4	-	TGTGCCAGCAGTCTCCGAACAGGGTGGGGTGGCTACACCTTC	CASSLRTGWGGYTF
TRBD1	TRBJ1-2	TRBV19	-	TGTGCCAGTAGCCTCAGGGGGCGCGAAGGTGGCTACACCTTC	CASSLRGREGGYTF
TRBD2	TRBJ2-7	TRBV19	-	TGTGCCAGTAGTCCCTGGGGGGGCTACGAGCAGTACTTC	CASSPWGGYEQYF
TRBD2	TRBJ2-3	TRBV7-3	-	TGTGCCAGCAGGGGCAGCGGGGGGAGCACAGATACGCAGTATTTT	CASRGSGGSTDTQYF
-	TRBJ1-6	TRBV10-3	once	TGTGCCACCAGCAACCCGAGCTCCTATAATTCACCCCTCCACTTT	CATSNPSSYNSPLHF
-	TRBJ2-5	TRBV11-2	-	TGTGCCAGCAGCTTAGGCCAGGGCGAGACCCAGTACTTC	CASSLGQGETQYF
TRBD2	TRBJ2-1	TRBV20-1	-	TGCAGTGCTCGGGGGGACAATGAGCAGTTCTTC	CSARGDNEQFF
TRBD1	TRBJ1-2	TRBV27	-	TGTGCCAGCAGTTTACGGACAGGGGCGCCCAGGGGTGGCTACACCTTC	CASSLRTGAPRGGYTF
-	TRBJ1-6	TRBV2	-	TGTGCCAGCAGTGAATGGCAGCTAGATAATTCACCCCTCCACTTT	CASSEWQLDNSPLHF
TRBD1	TRBJ2-1	TRBV10-2	-	TGCGCCAGCAGTGAGCGTGGACAGGGAATCAATGAGCAGTTCTTC	CASSERGQGINEQFF
-	TRBJ1-5	TRBV2	-	TGTGCCAGCAGGCAGGGAAGCAATCAGCCCCAGCATTTT	CASRQGSNQPQHF
-	TRBJ1-2	TRBV10-2	-	TGCGCCAGCAGTGAACACAGGGACTATGGCTACACCTTC	CASSEHRDYGYTF
-	TRBJ1-4	TRBV18	-	TGTGCCAGCTCAGCGGCTGCCATAGGGGGAAAACTGTTTTTT	CASSAAAIGGKLFF
-	TRBJ2-2	TRBV7-2	-	TGTGCCAGCAGCCTCTGGGGTCCGGGGACCGGGGAGCTGTTTTTT	CASSLWGPGTGELFF
TRBD2	TRBJ2-2	TRBV19	-	TGTGCCAGTACCCCAACCCAACTAGCGGGGCTAAACACCGGGGAGCTGTTTTTT	CASTPTQLAGLNTGELFF
TRBD2	TRBJ2-1	TRBV7-2	-	TGTGCCAGCAGCTTAGTCGGGACTAGCGGGGGTCTGAATGAGCAGTTCTTC	CASSLVGTSGGLNEQFF
-	TRBJ2-1	TRBV7-9	-	TGTGCCAGCAGTACCAGTCTAGCGTTCTACAATGAGCAGTTCTTC	CASSTSLAFYNEQFF
-	TRBJ2-5	TRBV20-1	-	TGCAGTGCTTCCTCCCGGGAGACCCAGTACTTC	CSASSRETQYF